The sequence of this T cell receptor (beta chain) was determined in a study of cytomegalovirus exposure and HLA in healthy donors (TCRdb year 2017). Concerning the study at large: According to a later analysis, one platform produced both the roughly 120 validation repertoires and the 620 or so repertoires of the first cohort. The study was designed to test whether signatures of past pathogen exposure could be identified by cataloging public T cell receptors. Besides the first cohort of some 670 subjects, a separate validation cohort made up of roughly 120 different subjects was used. High-throughput TCR immunosequencing, statistical association of individual TCRs with disease status, and machine learning were combined to predict cytomegalovirus infection status. What the research found in general, with its limitations: Cytomegalovirus status was reported to be diagnosed by the classifier with high specificity and sensitivity in both the original and validation cohorts. Most TCR sequences were seen in very few donors, while some public TCRs were found in many individuals. The study listed 164 TCR beta chains as associated with cytomegalovirus. Subsequent analysis determined that TCRs grouped into clusters in the first cohort also showed a tendency toward co-occurrence across the 120 or so validation repertoires, and approximately 94% of cluster scores exceeded 0. A later analysis lacked HLA typing for the validation cohort, so it scored co-occurrence in that cohort across all 120 repertoires. It was suggested by the authors that the approach could potentially be generalized to other disease states and immunological phenotypes. Three of the identified cytomegalovirus-associated TCR beta chains were confirmed in vitro to be specific for cytomegalovirus antigens.

Donors formed part of the validation cohort, which comprised some 120 subjects and was distinct from the first cohort of fewer than 750 subjects. Library method: the immunoSEQ multiplex PCR assay. The original pipeline was this. A statistical classification framework was built for diagnosing cytomegalovirus status from the catalog of TCR beta chain sequences. The source is immuneACCESS, and TCRdb retained only in-frame sequences with V and J called. Part of the clones is not carried over; for the studies checked, unresolved V genes explain less than half of this, and the remainder is unexplained. D and trimming were read from the DNA, whereas the V and J calls and clone size are those reported in that table. The sample table contains about 120,000 clones; only one count was recorded for approximately 88% of them. The top ten constitute approximately 2% of the sample. Its CDR3 holds 12 amino acids, cysteine through phenylalanine. Here the CDR3 DNA is all that survives: 36 bases in frame from base 1. CDR1 is given as SNHLY and CDR2 as FYNNEI, both from the germline V gene. Trimming costs V 4 bases and J 1 base, and their ends lie 5 bases apart.

This clone was picked up many times. The antigen it binds to is not known. The sample holds no much larger clone one base away, and base qualities are not on file. The specimen sequenced was PBMCs. This TCR was recovered from a man between 18 and 29 years old in good health and CMV-seronegative. The chain joins TRBV2 to TRBJ2-7; TRBD1 could be the D gene, as 5 bases match. DNA sequence: TGTGCCAGCAGTGGACAGTCCTACGAGCAGTACTTC. Its protein is CASSGQSYEQYF.